This TCR beta chain was sequenced during a study of CD8+ T cells in alopecia areata. Treatment given: oral pan-JAK inhibitor, 5-10 mg twice daily. It was cDNA, reverse transcribed from extracted RNA, that served as the sequencing template. Sequencing used immunoSEQ multiplex PCR; TCRdb keeps in-frame clones, though not all of them. The repertoire holds 110,000 to 150,000 clones, with 54% as singletons. The length of the CDR3 is 12 residues. With 7 bases clipped from V and 3 bases from J, the junction kept 1 base outside the gene matches. Germline V CDR1 and CDR2: SGHDT, YYEEEE. Sequenced here: CD8+ T cells sorted from blood, sampled at week 4, from a patient treated with tofacitinib. This rearrangement joins TRBV5-6 to TRBJ2-5, with 9 bases matching TRBD1. The TCR sequence derives from a human donor with alopecia areata. The CDR3 loop is CASWDREETQYF. CDR3 bases: TGTGCCAGCTGGGACAGGGAAGAGACCCAGTACTTC.